What follows are 25 T cell receptor beta chains derived from one specimen sequenced in a study of OX40 agonist ivuxolimab in advanced cancers. TCRdb's copy holds only in-frame clones and misses some; the assay was immunoSEQ multiplex PCR. This sample has over 40,000 clones, with about nine tenths found just once. This material consisted of CD4+ or CD8+ T cells sorted from blood, taken in a trial of the OX40 agonist ivuxolimab. Receptors originate from an adult with an advanced solid tumor such as melanoma, head and neck, liver or kidney cancer.

The V call is TRBV19, the J call TRBJ1-1; 7 positions agree with TRBD1. V lost 9 bases and J lost 1; bases outside the gene matches: 8. Germline CDR1 LNHDA, CDR2 SQIVND (reference sequence). The CDR3 has 14 amino acids. The CDR3 loop is CASLTQGRNTEAFF. CDR3 nucleotides: TGTGCCAGCCTAACACAGGGGCGGAACACTGAAGCTTTCTTT.

The chain recombines TRBV6-4 with TRBJ2-7, with 7 bases aligning to TRBD1. The CDR3 covers 15 residues. Germline V gene lookup returns CDR1 MRHNA and CDR2 SNTAGT. Germline trimming cut 7 bases from V and 4 bases from J; bases unmatched to any gene: 13. For the CDR3, the DNA is TGTGCCAGCAAACTAGGACAGGTCATGGTATACGAGCAGTACTTC. Its translation: CASKLGQVMVYEQYF.

The V call is TRBV6-6, the J call TRBJ1-2; D is unclear. V lost 2 bases to trimming and J lost 2 bases, with 12 bases between them. The CDR3 contains 15 residues. CDR1 and CDR2 (germline): MNHNY, SVGAGI (reference sequence). In nucleotides, the CDR3 is TGTGCCAGCAGTTACCCGAACGGCGGCAACTATGGCTACACCTTC. Protein product: CASSYPNGGNYGYTF.

V and J are TRBV2 and TRBJ2-1; 9 nucleotides align to TRBD2. This CDR3 spans 12 amino acids. The germline V gene has CDR1 SNHLY and CDR2 FYNNEI. V lost 7 bases to trimming and J lost 8 bases; unmatched junction nucleotides: 3. The CDR3: CASTRTSDEQFF. CDR3 in DNA: TGTGCCAGCACCCGGACTAGCGATGAGCAGTTCTTC.

The chain joins TRBV7-3 to TRBJ1-1; D gene ambiguous. This CDR3 has 13 amino acids. Trimming shortened V by 5 bases and J by 6 bases, and 13 bases separated the two germline ends. The germline gives CDR1 SGHTA, CDR2 FQGTGA. The DNA of the CDR3 is TGTGCCAGCAGCCGCGATTCTATAGCTGAAGCTTTCTTT. Its protein is CASSRDSIAEAFF.

The table lists this clone with a count of one. The gene calls are TRBV19 and TRBJ2-3; D is possibly TRBD1 (5 bases). The V and J ends lost 5 bases and 1 base respectively, with 10 bases between them. Germline CDR1 reads LNHDA; CDR2 reads SQIVND (reference sequence). The CDR3 runs to 14 residues. The CDR3 reads CASSSQGGTDTQYF. DNA for the CDR3: TGTGCCAGTAGTTCGCAGGGTGGCACAGATACGCAGTATTTT.

The genes are TRBV6-5 and TRBJ1-2; D is possibly TRBD1 (6 bases). From germline, CDR1 is MNHEY and CDR2 SVGAGI. Trimming stripped 6 bases from V and 2 bases from J, with 13 bases between. The CDR3 is 14 residues long. The CDR3, as DNA: TGTGCCAGCAGAGCGACAGGCCCGAACTATGGCTACACCTTC. Translation gives CASRATGPNYGYTF.

V is TRBV6-6 and J is TRBJ2-2, with TRBD1 as a possible D gene (6 bases). Trimming removed 6 bases from V and 2 bases from J, with 13 bases in between. The CDR3 length is 15 residues. The germline V gene has CDR1 MNHNY and CDR2 SVGAGI (reference sequence). In nucleotides, the CDR3 is TGTGCCAGCAGGCGACTACAGGGAAACACCGGGGAGCTGTTTTTT. Translating gives CASRRLQGNTGELFF.

The chain is built from TRBV5-1 and TRBJ1-2; no definite D call. The CDR3 loop spans 15 amino acids. Per the germline V gene, CDR1 is SGHRS and CDR2 is YFSETQ. The V end lost 0 bases, the J end lost 2 bases, and 11 bases lay between the germline ends. CDR3 DNA sequence: TGCGCCAGCAGCTTGGGGTCGACGGGGAACTATGGCTACACCTTC. It yields the protein CASSLGSTGNYGYTF.

The gene calls are TRBV30 and TRBJ1-6; a weak D match, TRBD1 (5 bases). Germline values: CDR1 GTSNPN, CDR2 SVGIG (reference sequence). With 0 bases removed from V and 7 bases from J, the gap between germline ends came to 10 bases. CDR3 length equals 14 residues. The CDR3 spells CAWSVGQKNSPLHF. CDR3 nucleotides: TGTGCCTGGAGTGTGGGGCAGAAAAATTCACCCCTCCACTTT.

This clone was seen just once. This chain links TRBV2 with TRBJ2-1, with 7 bases that match TRBD2. Germline-derived CDR1 and CDR2 are SNHLY and FYNNEI. The CDR3 totals 15 residues. Trimming took 1 base from V and 9 from J; bases not matched to a gene: 9. CDR3 sequence (DNA): TGTGCCAGCAGTGAAGTGGGCGGGAGTTATGGTGAGCAGTTCTTC. Amino acids: CASSEVGGSYGEQFF.

The gene calls are TRBV10-3 and TRBJ1-3; 9 bases agree with TRBD1. CDR3 length equals 15 residues. CDR1 is ENHRY, CDR2 SYGVKD, per germline. V gave up 8 bases and J gave up 2 bases; unmatched junction bases: 7. The CDR3 DNA reads TGTGCCATCGGGGACAGGGTAAAAGCTGGAAACACCATATATTTT. It is translated as CAIGDRVKAGNTIYF.

This clone was counted only a few times. The chain couples TRBV28 to TRBJ1-1; no definite D call. In germline, CDR1 is MDHEN, CDR2 SYDVKM. Trimming pared 1 base from V and 4 bases from J, leaving 10 bases between. The CDR3 extends over 14 amino acids. The CDR3 DNA is TGTGCCAGCAGTTTATACGGGCAGCGCACTGAAGCTTTCTTT. It codes for CASSLYGQRTEAFF.

The chain recombines TRBV28 with TRBJ2-1; possibly TRBD1 or TRBD2 for D (6 bases each). CDR3 length equals 12 residues. Germline-derived CDR1 and CDR2 are MDHEN and SYDVKM. Between the trimmed V and J ends, which lost 5 bases and 9 bases, there was a span of 11 bases. The CDR3 DNA reads as TGTGCCAGCAGTAGGGGGGCGGTTGAGCAGTTCTTC. Amino acid sequence: CASSRGAVEQFF. Using reference TRBV28 and TRBJ2-1 for the parts outside the CDR3, the full variable domain is DVKVTQSSRYLVKRTGEKVFLECVQDMDHENMFWYRQDPGLGLRLIYFSYDVKMKEKGDIPEGYSVSREKKERFSLILESASTNQTSMYLCASSRGAVEQFFGPGTRLTVL.

This clone was counted a single time. The rearrangement links TRBV11-3 to TRBJ2-7; 7 nucleotides align to TRBD2. V gave up 2 bases and J gave up 5 bases; unmatched junction bases: 15. CDR3 size: 17 residues. CDR1 SGHNT and CDR2 YENEEA come from the germline V gene. CDR3: CASSLSSRGEMHNEQYF. CDR3 sequence (DNA): TGTGCCAGCAGCTTATCTTCTCGGGGGGAAATGCATAACGAGCAGTACTTC.

The CDR3 loop reads CASSDSYEQYF. The CDR3 nucleotides are TGTGCCAGCAGCGACTCCTACGAGCAGTACTTC. The chain combines TRBV7-6 with TRBJ2-7; D is unclear. The CDR3 sequence is 11 residues long. The germline gives CDR1 SGHVS, CDR2 FNYEAQ. V lost 5 bases and J lost 0, with 2 bases in between. Variable domain in full (rest from reference TRBV7-6 and TRBJ2-7): GAGVSQSPRYKVTKRGQDVALRCDPISGHVSLYWYRQALGQGPEFLTYFNYEAQQDKSGLPNDRFSAERPEGSISTLTIQRTEQRDSAMYRCASSDSYEQYFGPGTRLTVT.

The CDR3 bases are TGTGCCAGTAGTATGACTGTAGGGGGTTCCTCCAATCAGCCCCAGCATTTT. This translates into CASSMTVGGSSNQPQHF. The rearrangement links TRBV19 to TRBJ1-5, with D perhaps TRBD1 (6 bases). V dropped 3 bases and J dropped 3 bases, with 18 bases sitting between them. This CDR3 comprises 17 residues. Per germline, CDR1 LNHDA and CDR2 SQIVND (reference sequence).

The V gene is TRBV9, the J gene TRBJ2-5; TRBD1 aligns across 8 bases. The V segment lost 5 bases and the J segment 5 bases; nucleotides outside the gene matches: 11. This CDR3 contains 15 residues. CDR1 and CDR2 from the germline V gene are SGDLS and YYNGEE. In DNA form, the CDR3 reads TGTGCCAGCAGTTCCACCCCAGGGGGCCGGGAGACCCAGTACTTC. Protein: CASSSTPGGRETQYF.

V usage is TRBV11-1 and J usage is TRBJ2-5, with 10 bases aligning to TRBD2. V was pared by 3 bases and J by 7 bases, with 8 bases of the junction left unmatched. The CDR3 contains 15 residues. The germline gives CDR1 SGHAT, CDR2 FQDESV (reference sequence). The CDR3 sequence: CASSFGLAEGLTQYF. The CDR3 nucleotides are TGTGCCAGCAGCTTCGGACTAGCGGAGGGGCTGACCCAGTACTTC.

This rearrangement joins TRBV7-2 to TRBJ2-7; D is undetermined. With 1 base removed from V and 3 bases from J, the gap between germline ends came to 7 bases. This CDR3 has 13 amino acids. Germline-derived CDR1 and CDR2 are SGHTA and FQGNSA. The CDR3 protein is CASSLVRNYEQYF. CDR3 nucleotides: TGTGCCAGCAGCTTAGTGCGCAACTACGAGCAGTACTTC.

This clone was detected only once. The chain carries TRBV28 and TRBJ2-7; possibly TRBD1 for D (6 bases). The V end lost 3 bases, the J end lost 0 bases, and 9 bases lay between the germline ends. The CDR3 loop spans 14 amino acids. Germline lookup yields CDR1 MDHEN and CDR2 SYDVKM. The CDR3 sequence is CASSFYRVSYEQYF. CDR3 nucleotides: TGTGCCAGCAGTTTCTACAGGGTCTCCTACGAGCAGTACTTC.

The chain couples TRBV15 to TRBJ2-7, with D perhaps assigned TRBD1 or TRBD2 (5 bases each). Germline V gene lookup returns CDR1 LNHNV and CDR2 YYDKDF (reference sequence). V lost 1 base, J lost 6 bases, and 31 bases lay in between. This CDR3 is 20 amino acids long. The CDR3 sequence: CATSRANRLGTGRIYGEQYF. The CDR3 nucleotides read TGTGCCACCAGCAGAGCCAACCGGCTTGGGACGGGAAGAATTTACGGCGAGCAGTACTTC.

The CDR3 region is CASSPGTHQETQYF. The CDR3 DNA reads TGTGCCAGCAGCCCTGGGACGCACCAAGAGACCCAGTACTTC. The chain is built from TRBV7-8 and TRBJ2-5; tentatively, D is TRBD1 or TRBD2 (5 bases each). The V gene lost 5 bases and the J gene lost 0 bases, with 10 bases spanning the gap. This CDR3 spans 14 amino acids. Germline V CDR1 and CDR2: SGHVS, FQNEAQ.

This chain connects TRBV10-3 to TRBJ2-6, with D possibly being TRBD1 (6 bases). CDR3 length equals 18 residues. Trimming left V 2 bases short and J 0 bases short, with 14 bases between. The germline V gene has CDR1 ENHRY and CDR2 SYGVKD. The CDR3 region is CAISEMGALHSGANVLTF. CDR3 in DNA: TGTGCCATCAGTGAGATGGGGGCCCTTCACTCTGGGGCCAACGTCCTGACTTTC.

The genes are TRBV6-1 and TRBJ1-6, with D maybe TRBD1 (5 bases). This CDR3 has 15 amino acids. Germline CDR1 and CDR2: MNHNS and SASEGT. V was shortened by 1 base and J by 7 bases, with 11 bases between the two germline ends. The CDR3 DNA reads as TGTGCCAGCAGTGAAGGGGGGAGGGGAAATTCACCCCTCCACTTT. This codes for CASSEGGRGNSPLHF.